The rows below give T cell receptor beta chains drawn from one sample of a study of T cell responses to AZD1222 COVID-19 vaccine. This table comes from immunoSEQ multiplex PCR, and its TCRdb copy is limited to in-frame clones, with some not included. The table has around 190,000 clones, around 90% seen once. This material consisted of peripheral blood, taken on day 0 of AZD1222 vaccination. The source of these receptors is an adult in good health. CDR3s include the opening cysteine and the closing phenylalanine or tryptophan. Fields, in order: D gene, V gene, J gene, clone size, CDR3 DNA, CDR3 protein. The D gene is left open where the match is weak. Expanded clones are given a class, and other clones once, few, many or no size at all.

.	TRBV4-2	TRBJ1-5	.	TGTGCCAGCAGCCAAGCGTCTTCCAGGGCTCCTCAGCCCCAGCATTTT	CASSQASSRAPQPQHF
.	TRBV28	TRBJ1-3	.	TGTGCTACCAAGGCAGCCTCTGGAAACACCATATATTTT	CATKAASGNTIYF
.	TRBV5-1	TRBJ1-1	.	TGCGCCAGCAGCCCCACACCTGGGGCGATGAACACTGAAGCTTTCTTT	CASSPTPGAMNTEAFF
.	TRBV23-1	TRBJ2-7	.	TGCGCCAGCAGTCCCGGCTCCTACGAGCAGTACTTC	CASSPGSYEQYF
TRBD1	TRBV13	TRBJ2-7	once	TGTGCCAGCAGCTCCGGACAGGGGGCTGCCTACGAGCAGTACTTC	CASSSGQGAAYEQYF
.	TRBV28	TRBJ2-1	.	TGTGCCAGCAGTTTCTCAGAGAATGAGCAGTTCTTC	CASSFSENEQFF
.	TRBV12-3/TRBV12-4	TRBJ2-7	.	TGTGCCAGCAGTGGACAGTCCTACGAGCAGTACTTC	CASSGQSYEQYF
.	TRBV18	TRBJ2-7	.	TGTGCCAGCTCATCTGATAACTACGAGCAGTACTTC	CASSSDNYEQYF
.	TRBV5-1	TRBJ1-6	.	TGCGCCAGCAGCTCCGGGGGAAGAGATAATTCACCCCTCCACTTT	CASSSGGRDNSPLHF
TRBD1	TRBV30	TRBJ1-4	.	TGTGCCTGGTCGTACAGGGGTATGTCTGAAAAACTGTTTTTT	CAWSYRGMSEKLFF
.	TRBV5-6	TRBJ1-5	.	TGTGCCAGCAGCTTGGGGCGGATTAGCAATCAGCCCCAGCATTTT	CASSLGRISNQPQHF
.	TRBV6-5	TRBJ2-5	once	TGTGCCACCCGACACCAAGAGACCCAGTACTTC	CATRHQETQYF
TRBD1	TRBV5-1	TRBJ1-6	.	TGCGCCAGCAGTCAAGGACAGGGGAATTCACCCCTCCACTTT	CASSQGQGNSPLHF
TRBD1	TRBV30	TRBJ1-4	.	TGTGCCTGGAGTGAGGGACAGTCAAATGAAAAACTGTTTTTT	CAWSEGQSNEKLFF
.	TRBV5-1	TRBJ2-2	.	TGCGCCAGCAGCTTGGAGTGGGGCACCGGGGAGCTGTTTTTT	CASSLEWGTGELFF
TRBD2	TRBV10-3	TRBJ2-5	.	TGTGCCATCAGGATAGCGGGAGGGCCGGCGGAGACCCAGTACTTC	CAIRIAGGPAETQYF
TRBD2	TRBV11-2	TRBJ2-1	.	TGTGCCAGCAGCTCCCTACTAGCGGGAGGGAACAATGAGCAGTTCTTC	CASSSLLAGGNNEQFF
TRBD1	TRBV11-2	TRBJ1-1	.	TGTGCCAGCAGCTTATCCCCGACAGGGGCCCGTCAAACTGAAGCTTTCTTT	CASSLSPTGARQTEAFF
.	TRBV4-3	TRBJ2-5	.	TGCGCCAGCAGCCAAGATTGGGGCACTCAGGAGACCCAGTACTTC	CASSQDWGTQETQYF
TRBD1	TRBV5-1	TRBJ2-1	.	TGCGCCAGCAGCTCGGGACAGCGAGGGGAGCAGTTCTTC	CASSSGQRGEQFF
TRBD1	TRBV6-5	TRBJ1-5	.	TGTGCCAGCAGTTATCGACAGGGAGTTCAGCCCCAGCATTTT	CASSYRQGVQPQHF
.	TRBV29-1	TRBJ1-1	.	TGCAGCGTAGCAACAGGGCTTGTCGGCACTGAAGCTTTCTTT	CSVATGLVGTEAFF
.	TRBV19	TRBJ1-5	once	TGTGCCAGTAGTAGTACGGGGTCTCAGCCCCAGCATTTT	CASSSTGSQPQHF
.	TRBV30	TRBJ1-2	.	TGTGCCTGGAGGATACTACAGGGTGGAGGCTACACCTTC	CAWRILQGGGYTF
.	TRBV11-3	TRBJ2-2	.	TGTGCCAGCAGCTTAAGGGCCGGGACACCGAACACCGGGGAGCTGTTTTTT	CASSLRAGTPNTGELFF